The present entry profiles one T cell receptor (beta chain) with its context. What it recognizes is unknown. This sample was taken from a study of Ad26.COV2.S vaccination and SARS-CoV-2 variants. Study-level information: Donor got 5x10^10 or 1x10^11 viral particles of Ad26.COV2.S.

Treatment here: around 19 received Ad26.COV2.S at low or high dose, single or two shots; about 5 received placebo; per-sample allocation not given. Material that was analyzed had been drawn on day 63 after the first vaccine or placebo injection. The administered vaccine (an Ad26 vector) expressed Wuhan-strain SARS-CoV-2 spike. V shed 3 bases, J shed 4 bases, and the junction held 6 bases outside the gene matches. This CDR3 comprises 14 residues. The germline V gene encodes CDR1 SGHNT and CDR2 YYREEE (reference sequence). Clones were read by immunoSEQ multiplex PCR, and TCRdb kept only the in-frame ones, dropping some. In the table there are 350,000 to 450,000 clones, approximately 90% of which are singletons. Findings and caveats of the study: It was reported that spike-specific CD8+ and CD4+ T cell responses were substantially broad after vaccination.

V is TRBV5-4 and J is TRBJ2-5; 7 nucleotides match TRBD2. The receptor comes from a person between 18 and 65 years old who received the Ad26.COV2.S COVID-19 vaccine or a placebo. Sequenced material: peripheral blood, taken in a trial of Ad26.COV2.S vaccine versus placebo. This CDR3 reads CASSSPPGGETQYF. In DNA, the CDR3 is TGTGCCAGCAGCTCCCCCCCGGGGGGAGAGACCCAGTACTTC.